This TCR beta chain was retrieved from a study of T-cell reconstitution after alpha-beta-depleted transplantation in children. The TCRbeta library was prepared with unique molecular identifiers. TCRdb independently ran MiXCR on the PCR reads; one entry per CDR3 protein. The data contain roughly 310,000 distinct CDR3 sequences, more than 20% of them singletons. On this clonotype itself: The antigen remains unidentified. A junction boundary mismatches the germline segment, possibly from a read error.

The CDR3 length is 21 residues. Germline V gene data show CDR1 as KGHDR and CDR2 as SFDVKD. Whole-study results and caveats: Surviving recipient T cells and intrathymic progenitors accounted for some patients' high TCRbeta diversity at day 60. T-cell counts and diversity at one year post-transplant came mainly from newly produced T cells. Reportedly, only several hundred clones from non-depleted graft cells drove alpha-beta T-cell counts at about two months.

The chain has TRBV24-1 and TRBJ2-1; 8 bases are a match to TRBD1. The source of this sequence is a male patient younger than 18 who had a stem cell transplant for acute lymphoblastic leukemia, so the T cells may come from the graft donor. The sample in question was PBMCs, mostly from graft donor cells, obtained 180 days after TCRalphabeta/CD19-depleted stem cell transplant. CDR3 sequence (DNA): TGTGGCACCAGTGATTTGCAACAGGGGGAAATTGAGGGATTTGGCTACAATGAGCAGTTCTTC. Protein product: CGTSDLQQGEIEGFGYNEQFF.